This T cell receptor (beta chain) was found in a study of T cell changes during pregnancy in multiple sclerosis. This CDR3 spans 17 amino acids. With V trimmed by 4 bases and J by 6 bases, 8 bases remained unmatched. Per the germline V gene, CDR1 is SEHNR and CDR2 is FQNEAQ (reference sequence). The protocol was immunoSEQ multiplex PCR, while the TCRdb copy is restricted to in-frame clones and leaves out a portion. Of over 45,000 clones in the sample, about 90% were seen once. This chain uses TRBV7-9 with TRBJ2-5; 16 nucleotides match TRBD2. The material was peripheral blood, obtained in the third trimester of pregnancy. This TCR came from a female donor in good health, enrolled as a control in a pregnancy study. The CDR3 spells CASSSSGLAGGPQTQYF. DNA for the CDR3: TGTGCCAGCAGCTCATCGGGACTAGCGGGAGGGCCTCAGACCCAGTACTTC.